The next 17 T cell receptor beta chains were all read from a single sample in a study of blood T cell repertoires in COVID-19. Sequencing was performed with immunoSEQ multiplex PCR; in TCRdb, only in-frame clones are kept and a portion is missing. Of roughly 170,000 clones in the sample, approximately 85% are singletons; the top ten hold approximately 1.3%. The sequenced material came from peripheral blood. The receptors were gathered from a man in his fifties or sixties who had recovered from COVID-19.

This rearrangement joins TRBV10-1 to TRBJ2-3, with D perhaps matching TRBD2 (5 bases). Germline V lookup: CDR1 WNHNN, CDR2 SYGVQD (reference sequence). The CDR3 runs 16 residues. Between the trimmed V and J ends, which lost 0 bases and 3 bases, there was a span of 13 bases. In DNA form, the CDR3 reads TGCGCCAGCAGTGAGTCGAGCGGCAGGAAAACAGATACGCAGTATTTT. Protein: CASSESSGRKTDTQYF.

V and J are TRBV5-8 and TRBJ1-5, with a tentative D call TRBD1 (6 bases). V shed 5 bases and J shed 6 bases, with 18 bases lying between them. The germline gives CDR1 SGHTS, CDR2 YDEGEE. The CDR3 extends over 15 amino acids. The CDR3 spells CASSLERGSVQPQHF. The CDR3 region has the DNA TGTGCCAGCAGTCTCGAGAGGGGGAGCGTTCAGCCCCAGCATTTT.

The V and J genes are TRBV5-1 and TRBJ2-6, with D hard to call. The V end was cut by 4 bases, the J end by 1 base, with 6 bases between. The germline V gene has CDR1 SGHRS and CDR2 YFSETQ. The length of the CDR3 is 14 residues. The CDR3 reads CASSPLSGANVLTF. CDR3 nucleotide sequence: TGCGCCAGCAGCCCTTTGTCTGGGGCCAACGTCCTGACTTTC.

The chain employs TRBV6-5 and TRBJ1-5, with TRBD1 as a possible D gene (6 bases). The V end lost 4 bases, the J end lost 3 bases, and 10 bases lay between the germline ends. The V gene's germline CDR1 is MNHEY and CDR2 SVGAGI. CDR3 size: 14 residues. CDR3 coding DNA: TGTGCCAGCAGTTCTACAGGGATCAATCAGCCCCAGCATTTT. Protein product: CASSSTGINQPQHF.

The V call is TRBV5-8, the J call TRBJ1-4; unclear D gene. The CDR3 has 17 amino acids. Germline-derived CDR1 and CDR2 are SGHTS and YDEGEE. Trimming removed 2 bases at V and 1 base at J, with 15 bases between. This CDR3 is CASSFGYGRLTNEKLFF. Written as DNA, the CDR3 is TGTGCCAGCAGCTTCGGATACGGGAGGTTAACTAATGAAAAACTGTTTTTT.

The J gene is TRBJ2-7, the V gene TRBV5-1, with TRBD2 as a possible D gene (5 bases). The CDR3 sequence is 16 residues long. V was clipped by 3 bases and J by 2 bases, with 18 bases between them. In germline, CDR1 is SGHRS, CDR2 YFSETQ. The CDR3 loop is CASSSATGGRTYEQYF. The CDR3 nucleotides read TGCGCCAGCAGCTCCGCAACGGGCGGGCGTACCTACGAGCAGTACTTC.

V and J are TRBV19 and TRBJ1-1; D gene ambiguous. Germline V CDR1 and CDR2: LNHDA, SQIVND (reference sequence). Trimming took 6 bases from V and 4 from J, leaving 12 bases between them. The CDR3 loop spans 13 amino acids. As DNA, the CDR3 is TGTGCCAGTAGCAGTAGGAGTGCCACTGAAGCTTTCTTT. It codes for CASSSRSATEAFF.

This CDR3 is CASSILLRQGNTEAFF. For the CDR3, the DNA is TGTGCCAGTAGTATCTTGTTACGGCAGGGGAACACTGAAGCTTTCTTT. This rearrangement joins TRBV19 to TRBJ1-1; D possibly corresponds to TRBD1 (5 bases). Trimming pared 3 bases from V and 1 base from J, leaving 15 bases between. The CDR3 contains 16 residues. Germline V gene data show CDR1 as LNHDA and CDR2 as SQIVND (reference sequence). Full variable domain (rest looked up from reference TRBV19 and TRBJ1-1): DGGITQSPKYLFRKEGQNVTLSCEQNLNHDAMYWYRQDPGQGLRLIYYSQIVNDFQKGDIAEGYSVSREKKESFPLTVTSAQKNPTAFYLCASSILLRQGNTEAFFGQGTRLTVV.

The table lists this clone with a few counts. The chain links TRBV9 to TRBJ2-5; weak D call: TRBD1 (6 bases). Germline-derived CDR1 and CDR2 are SGDLS and YYNGEE. The ends were cut back, 2 bases at V and 0 bases at J, with 8 bases in the middle. The CDR3 is made up of 14 amino acids. The CDR3 nucleotides are TGTGCCAGCAGCGTCACAGGGTACCAAGAGACCCAGTACTTC. Translation: CASSVTGYQETQYF.

This sequence joins TRBV19 and TRBJ1-1; 7 bases agree with TRBD1. Trimming at V came to 1 base and at J to 8 bases, leaving 4 bases not matched to a gene. The CDR3 sequence is 13 residues long. Germline V lookup: CDR1 LNHDA, CDR2 SQIVND (reference sequence). CDR3 nucleotides: TGTGCCAGTAGTATAGTTGGGGGACAGGAAGCTTTCTTT. Amino acid sequence: CASSIVGGQEAFF.

At least ten counts were recorded for this clone. The chain couples TRBV7-8 to TRBJ2-2; 9 nucleotides match TRBD2. Germline lookup yields CDR1 SGHVS and CDR2 FQNEAQ. V was clipped by 3 bases and J by 3 bases; unmatched bases: 2. This CDR3 spans 15 amino acids. The chain's CDR3 is CASSFSGGDTGELFF. CDR3 coding DNA: TGTGCCAGCAGCTTTAGCGGGGGCGACACCGGGGAGCTGTTTTTT.

The V call is TRBV11-3, the J call TRBJ2-5, with 8 nucleotides matching TRBD1. CDR1 and CDR2 (germline): SGHNT, YENEEA. V was pared by 3 bases and J by 5 bases, with 8 bases of the junction left unmatched. The CDR3 loop spans 15 amino acids. The chain's CDR3 is CASSLTGVLGETQYF. Written as DNA, the CDR3 is TGTGCCAGCAGCTTGACAGGGGTCCTCGGGGAGACCCAGTACTTC.

This sequence joins TRBV7-6 and TRBJ2-2, with 12 bases fitting TRBD2. Trimming took 4 bases from V and 4 from J; bases not matched to a gene: 7. This CDR3 has 17 amino acids. Germline lookup yields CDR1 SGHVS and CDR2 FNYEAQ. CDR3 nucleotide sequence: TGTGCCAGCAGCTCGCCCGGACTAGCGGGGTTCACCGGGGAGCTGTTTTTT. The encoded protein is CASSSPGLAGFTGELFF.

The V gene is TRBV25-1, the J gene TRBJ1-4, with D perhaps matching TRBD1 (5 bases). Germline lookup yields CDR1 MGHDK and CDR2 SYGVNS. The V end lost 7 bases, the J end lost 8 bases, and 14 bases lay between the germline ends. The CDR3 sequence is 13 residues long. CDR3 in DNA: TGTGCCAGCACCCCCGGGGGTTACGAAAAACTGTTTTTT. Its translation is CASTPGGYEKLFF.

This clone appeared once. J is TRBJ1-3 and V is TRBV7-2; possible D gene TRBD1, 6 bases. The CDR3 runs 15 residues. From germline, CDR1 is SGHTA and CDR2 FQGNSA. V lost 7 bases to trimming and J lost 2 bases, with 15 bases between them. This chain's CDR3 is CASTPSRGAGNTIYF. The CDR3 nucleotides read TGTGCCAGCACCCCCTCCAGGGGCGCTGGAAACACCATATATTTT.

The rearrangement joins TRBV10-3 to TRBJ2-1; TRBD2 matches 8 bases. There are 15 residues in the CDR3. Germline CDR1 ENHRY, CDR2 SYGVKD. V dropped 4 bases and J dropped 4; count of bases not matched to a gene: 6. The CDR3 spells CAISGSGGIYNEQFF. The CDR3 DNA reads as TGTGCCATCAGTGGAAGCGGGGGAATATACAATGAGCAGTTCTTC.

V gene TRBV6-2 or TRBV6-3 combines with J gene TRBJ1-5, with a possible D match to TRBD1 (6 bases). CDR1 is MNHEY, CDR2 SVGEGT, per germline. The length of the CDR3 is 13 residues. V was shortened by 2 bases and J by 7 bases, with 9 bases between the two germline ends. CDR3 sequence: CASSYNRDQPQHF. The DNA for the CDR3 is TGTGCCAGCAGTTACAACAGGGACCAGCCCCAGCATTTT.